The clone carrying this TCR beta chain was counted between two and nine times. The antigen is not known. These data come from a study of human T cells and chemical hapten exposure. About the research overall: Investigators sensitized approximately 2 cm by approximately 2 cm of upper inner arm skin with 2% DPC.

Sample time point: patch test 1, 2 weeks after DPC sensitization. Treatment given: therapeutic diphenylcyclopropenone sensitization with weekly scalp DPC. TCRdb redid the calling of the RACE reads with MiXCR, one entry per CDR3 protein. Counted here are tens of thousands of distinct CDR3 sequences, approximately 11% occurring once; the ten biggest clones make up approximately 4.6%. From germline, CDR1 is KGHSH and CDR2 LQKENI. The germline V and J ends were trimmed by 2 bases and 0 bases, with 7 bases remaining between them. The CDR3 runs to 14 residues. Study-wide points: Expanded TCR counts at PT1 went up together with patch test score, a positive correlation.

The rearrangement joins TRBV18 to TRBJ1-1; D unresolved. This clonotype was obtained from a woman between 45 and 60 years old with alopecia areata. Some clones in this sample may be carry-over from other donors' samples. Sequencing was performed on whole blood, taken in connection with sensitization to the hapten diphenylcyclopropenone (DPC). Here the CDR3 reads CASSPDDLNTEAFF. The CDR3 DNA reads TGTGCCAGCTCACCAGACGATCTGAACACTGAAGCTTTCTTT.